Included here is one T cell receptor (beta chain) sequence, with context. Its antigen is still unknown. This sample stems from a study of graft-versus-host responses after intestinal transplantation. Whole-study context: Multivisceral, liver-intestinal, or isolated intestinal transplants were given to recipients. Among the recipients, all got anti-thymocyte globulin induction and then tacrolimus and steroids for around three years.

Study-level findings and limits: Graft-versus-host to host-versus-graft clonal ratios in allografts were high in patients with graft-donor T cell macrochimerism. GvH clones were identified in recipient marrow, with some first appearing in ileum or blood.

V lost 6 bases and J lost 3, with 9 bases in between. The CDR3 totals 13 residues. Per germline, CDR1 SGHTA and CDR2 FQGNSA. Only in-frame clones appear in the TCRdb table, and some are missing; sequencing was by immunoSEQ multiplex PCR. This table holds tens of thousands of clones, roughly 89% found once. The sample was PBMCs, taken 650 to 670 days after intestinal transplant. The rearrangement links TRBV7-2 to TRBJ2-1, with a tentative D call TRBD1 (6 bases). The TCR sequence derives from a human patient who received an intestinal transplant, so some T cells may come from the graft donor. The CDR3 region is CASRDRNYNEQFF. CDR3 DNA: TGTGCCAGCAGGGACAGAAACTACAATGAGCAGTTCTTC.